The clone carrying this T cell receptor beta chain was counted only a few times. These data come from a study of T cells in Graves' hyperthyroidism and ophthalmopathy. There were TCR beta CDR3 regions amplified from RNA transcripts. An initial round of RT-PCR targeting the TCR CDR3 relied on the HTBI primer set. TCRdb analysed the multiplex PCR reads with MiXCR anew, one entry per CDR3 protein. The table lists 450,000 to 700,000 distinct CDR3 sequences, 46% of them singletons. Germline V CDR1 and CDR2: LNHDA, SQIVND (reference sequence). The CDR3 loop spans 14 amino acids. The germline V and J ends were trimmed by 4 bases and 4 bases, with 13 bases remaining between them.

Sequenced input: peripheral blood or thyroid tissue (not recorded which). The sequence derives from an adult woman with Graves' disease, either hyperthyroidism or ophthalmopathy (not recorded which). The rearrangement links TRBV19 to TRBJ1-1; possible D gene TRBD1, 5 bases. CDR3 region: CASSTSGRGTEAFF. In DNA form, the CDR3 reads TGTGCCAGTAGTACTAGCGGGAGGGGCACTGAAGCTTTCTTT.